Each of the 13 T cell receptor beta chains below was sequenced from the same sample in a study of cytomegalovirus exposure and HLA in healthy donors. The primer mix had 60 Vbeta and 13 Jbeta primers. Profiling relied on immunoSEQ multiplex PCR, and the TCRdb table lists in-frame clones only, not all of them. The sample yields over 150,000 clones, roughly two thirds seen once. Sample: PBMCs. The receptor set was obtained from a woman aged 18-30 years in good health and CMV-seropositive.

This clone turned up a few times. This sequence joins TRBV5-4 and TRBJ1-6, with 9 bases matching TRBD1. The CDR3 is 13 residues long. V shed 4 bases, J shed 9 bases, and the junction held 2 bases outside the gene matches. The germline CDR1 and CDR2 sequences are SGHNT and YYREEE (reference sequence). CDR3 bases: TGTGCCAGCAGCAGGGACAGGGCTTCACCCCTCCACTTT. Amino acids: CASSRDRASPLHF. Full variable domain (outside the CDR3, taken from reference TRBV5-4 and TRBJ1-6): ETGVTQSPTHLIKTRGQQVTLRCSSQSGHNTVSWYQQALGQGPQFIFQYYREEENGRGNFPPRFSGLQFPNYSSELNVNALELDDSALYLCASSRDRASPLHFGNGTRLTVT.

The chain combines TRBV9 with TRBJ1-1; 10 bases match TRBD1. This CDR3 is built from 15 residues. Germline CDR1 reads SGDLS; CDR2 reads YYNGEE. V trimming: 3 bases; J trimming: 0 bases; junction bases outside the gene matches: 2. The CDR3 nucleotides are TGTGCCAGCAGCGCCGGGACAGGGGTGAACACTGAAGCTTTCTTT. This sequence encodes CASSAGTGVNTEAFF.

The chain has TRBV10-3 and TRBJ1-5, with D unresolved. The CDR3 runs 13 residues. CDR1 and CDR2 (germline): ENHRY, SYGVKD. The V end was cut by 0 bases, the J end by 6 bases, with 6 bases between. DNA of the CDR3: TGTGCCATCAGTGAGTCGAGCGCTCAGCCCCAGCATTTT. Its protein is CAISESSAQPQHF.

The sample holds a few counts of this clone. This rearrangement joins TRBV2 to TRBJ1-2, with 7 positions matching TRBD1. V was pared by 3 bases and J by 6 bases, with 13 bases of the junction left unmatched. Germline loops: CDR1 SNHLY, CDR2 FYNNEI. This CDR3 contains 16 residues. The CDR3 DNA follows: TGTGCCAGCAGTGAGAGAATACTAGGGGGCTCGGATGGCTACACCTTC. It yields the protein CASSERILGGSDGYTF.

The chain is built from TRBV5-6 and TRBJ2-1; 7 positions agree with TRBD1. Looked up from germline, CDR1 is SGHDT and CDR2 is YYEEEE. The CDR3 is made up of 16 amino acids. J gave up 7 bases and V 1 base, and 11 bases lay outside the gene matches. The CDR3 is CASSLPPGTVGNEQFF. DNA of the CDR3: TGTGCCAGCAGCTTGCCCCCTGGGACAGTAGGGAATGAGCAGTTCTTC.

In DNA, the CDR3 is TGTGCCAGCAGTGCACCCGACAGGAATGGCTACACCTTC. This encodes CASSAPDRNGYTF. This sequence joins TRBV25-1 and TRBJ1-2; maybe TRBD1 (6 bases). Per the germline V gene, CDR1 is MGHDK and CDR2 is SYGVNS. CDR3 length: 13 residues. The V and J ends lost 4 bases and 6 bases respectively, with 12 bases between them.

CDR3 in amino acids: CASTRGAPGANVLTF. The CDR3 DNA reads TGTGCCAGCACCCGGGGGGCTCCTGGGGCCAACGTCCTGACTTTC. The chain links TRBV7-9 to TRBJ2-6, with D possibly matching TRBD2 (7 bases). V dropped 7 bases and J dropped 2 bases, with 12 bases sitting between them. CDR1 and CDR2 (germline): SEHNR, FQNEAQ (reference sequence). The CDR3 totals 15 residues. Full variable domain (remainder filled in from reference TRBV7-9 and TRBJ2-6): DTGVSQNPRHKITKRGQNVTFRCDPISEHNRLYWYRQTLGQGPEFLTYFQNEAQLEKSRLLSDRFSAERPKGSFSTLEIQRTEQGDSAMYLCASTRGAPGANVLTFGAGSRLTVL.

DNA for the CDR3: TGTGCCAGCAGTCAAACGCGGAGCTCCTACGAGCAGTACTTC. It is translated as CASSQTRSSYEQYF. This chain uses TRBV27 with TRBJ2-7, with D unclear. Germline loops: CDR1 MNHEY, CDR2 SMNVEV (reference sequence). CDR3 length: 14 residues. V shed 5 bases and J shed 0 bases, with 11 bases lying between them.

The J gene is TRBJ2-7, the V gene TRBV5-1; 8 nucleotides agree with TRBD2. The CDR3 covers 15 residues. V was pared by 0 bases and J by 3 bases, with 5 bases of the junction left unmatched. CDR1 is SGHRS, CDR2 YFSETQ, per germline. The CDR3 DNA is TGCGCCAGCAGCTTGGGGGGGACTAGTAACTACGAGCAGTACTTC. Translated, it gives CASSLGGTSNYEQYF. Filled out from reference TRBV5-1 and TRBJ2-7, the complete variable domain reads KAGVTQTPRYLIKTRGQQVTLSCSPISGHRSVSWYQQTPGQGLQFLFEYFSETQRNKGNFPGRFSGRQFSNSRSEMNVSTLELGDSALYLCASSLGGTSNYEQYFGPGTRLTVT.

This chain links TRBV7-8 with TRBJ2-3; 11 bases match TRBD2. The V gene end was trimmed by 5 bases and the J gene end by 0 bases; junction bases not matched to a gene: 10. Per germline, CDR1 SGHVS and CDR2 FQNEAQ. The CDR3 length is 18 residues. The CDR3 bases are TGTGCCAGCAGCCGGGTGGCTAGCGGGGGGCTTAGCACAGATACGCAGTATTTT. Protein sequence: CASSRVASGGLSTDTQYF.

This clone was recorded a few times. This rearrangement joins TRBV10-3 to TRBJ1-2, with D uncertain. The germline V gene has CDR1 ENHRY and CDR2 SYGVKD. The V end was cut by 11 bases, the J end by 4 bases, with 20 bases between. The CDR3 extends over 14 amino acids. CDR3: CAASAHEEAYGYTF. In DNA form, the CDR3 reads TGTGCCGCGTCGGCCCATGAGGAGGCCTATGGCTACACCTTC.

The CDR3 sequence: CASSQAPGKQPQHF. The DNA for the CDR3 is TGCGCCAGCAGCCAAGCTCCAGGGAAACAGCCCCAGCATTTT. The rearrangement uses TRBV4-1 and TRBJ1-5, with a tentative D call TRBD1 (5 bases). Germline V lookup: CDR1 MGHRA, CDR2 YSYEKL. The germline V and J ends were trimmed by 1 base and 7 bases, with 11 bases remaining between them. This CDR3 region has 14 residues.

This clone has only one observation. The rearrangement links TRBV5-1 to TRBJ1-2, with 7 bases fitting TRBD1. Trimming cost V 0 bases and J 7 bases; bases outside gene matches: 3. This CDR3 has 13 amino acids. CDR1 and CDR2 (germline): SGHRS, YFSETQ. CDR3 coding DNA: TGCGCCAGCAGCTTGGAACAGGGGATTGGCTACACCTTC. This sequence encodes CASSLEQGIGYTF.